Given below is one T cell receptor (beta chain) in context. This CDR3 contains 16 residues. The germline CDR1 and CDR2 sequences are SEHNR and FQNEAQ (reference sequence). J gave up 3 bases and V 5 bases, and 8 bases lay outside the gene matches. The data originate from a study of blood T cell repertoires in COVID-19. Study summary: PBMCs, B-cell-depleted T cells, or T cells provided the cDNA or gDNA that made up the material.

In the study's own analysis: Amplified reference gene primers provided the basis for estimating nucleated cell counts. Using immunoSEQ multiplex PCR, the repertoire was profiled, and TCRdb retains in-frame clones only, with some absent. V and J calls and clone size are copied from that table; D and trimming were computed from the DNA. This table has 250,000 to 300,000 clones, just under 90% appearing once. Ages ranged from about 18 to 89 years, with residence in 24 US areas. Recovered participants had two consecutive negative NP/OP PCR tests, healthcare professional clearance, or symptom resolution.

This receptor was taken from a woman aged 60 to 75 who had recovered from COVID-19. This chain joins TRBV7-9 and TRBJ1-2, with 11 bases lining up with TRBD1. Source material: PBMCs or T cells enriched from blood (not recorded which). The CDR3, as DNA: TGTGCCAGCAGCCCTAGATTGGACAGGGGGCACTATGGCTACACCTTC. It is translated as CASSPRLDRGHYGYTF.